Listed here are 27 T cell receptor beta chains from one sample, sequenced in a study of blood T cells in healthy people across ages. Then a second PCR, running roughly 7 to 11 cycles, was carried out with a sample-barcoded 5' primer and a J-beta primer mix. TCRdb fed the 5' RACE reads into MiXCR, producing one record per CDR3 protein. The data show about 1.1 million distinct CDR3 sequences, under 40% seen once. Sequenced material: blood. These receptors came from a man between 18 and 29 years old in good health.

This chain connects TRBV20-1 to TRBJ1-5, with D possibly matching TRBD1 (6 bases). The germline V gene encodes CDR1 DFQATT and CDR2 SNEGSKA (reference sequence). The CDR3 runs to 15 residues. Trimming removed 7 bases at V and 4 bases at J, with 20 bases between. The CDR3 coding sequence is TGCAGTGGGAGGGCGGGGGGCTCGAGGAATCAGCCCCAGCATTTT. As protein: CSGRAGGSRNQPQHF.

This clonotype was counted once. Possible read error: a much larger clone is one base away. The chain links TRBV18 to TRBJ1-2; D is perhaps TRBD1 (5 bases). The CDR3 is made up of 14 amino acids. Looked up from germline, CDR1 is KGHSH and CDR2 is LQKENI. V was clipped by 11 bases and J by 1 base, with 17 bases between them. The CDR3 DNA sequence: TGTGCCGGCCATCAGGCAGGGAATAACTATGGCTACACCTTC. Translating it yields CAGHQAGNNYGYTF.

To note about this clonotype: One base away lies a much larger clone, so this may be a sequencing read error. The CDR3 DNA sequence: TGTGCCAGCAGCCAAGATCAGGGGACAACCTACAGTGAGCAGTTCTTC. Translating gives CASSQDQGTTYSEQFF. V gene TRBV4-2 combines with J gene TRBJ2-1; D is possibly TRBD1 (6 bases). Germline V gives CDR1 LGHNA, CDR2 YNFKEQ. CDR3 length equals 16 residues.

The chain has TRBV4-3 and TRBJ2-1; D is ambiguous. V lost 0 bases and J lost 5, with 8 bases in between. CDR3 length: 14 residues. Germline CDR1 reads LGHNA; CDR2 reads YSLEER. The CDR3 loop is CASSQEGSHNEQFF. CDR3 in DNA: TGCGCCAGCAGCCAAGAGGGAAGCCACAATGAGCAGTTCTTC.

CDR3 nucleotides: TGTGCCAGCAGCAGGGACAGGTCCTACTATGGCTACACCTTC. Its protein is CASSRDRSYYGYTF. The chain uses TRBV6-5 and TRBJ1-2; 8 bases line up with TRBD1. The germline V gene encodes CDR1 MNHEY and CDR2 SVGAGI. The CDR3 runs to 14 residues. The trim removed 6 bases at V and 3 bases at J, leaving 6 bases unmatched.

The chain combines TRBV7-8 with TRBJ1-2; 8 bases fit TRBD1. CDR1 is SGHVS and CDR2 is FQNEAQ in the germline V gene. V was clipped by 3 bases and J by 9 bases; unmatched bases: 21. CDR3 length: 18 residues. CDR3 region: CASSFTGTGRVQVSSYTF. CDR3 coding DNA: TGTGCCAGCAGCTTCACCGGGACAGGACGAGTACAGGTCTCTAGCTACACCTTC. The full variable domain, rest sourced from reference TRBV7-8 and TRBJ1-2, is GAGVSQSPRYKVAKRGQDVALRCDPISGHVSLFWYQQALGQGPEFLTYFQNEAQLDKSGLPSDRFFAERPEGSVSTLKIQRTQQEDSAVYLCASSFTGTGRVQVSSYTFGSGTRLTVV.

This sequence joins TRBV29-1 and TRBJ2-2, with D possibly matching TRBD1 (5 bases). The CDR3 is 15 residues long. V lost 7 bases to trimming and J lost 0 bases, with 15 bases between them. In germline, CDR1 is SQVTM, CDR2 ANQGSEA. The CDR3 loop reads CSAAQENPNTGELFF. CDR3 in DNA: TGCAGCGCCGCACAGGAGAATCCGAACACCGGGGAGCTGTTTTTT.

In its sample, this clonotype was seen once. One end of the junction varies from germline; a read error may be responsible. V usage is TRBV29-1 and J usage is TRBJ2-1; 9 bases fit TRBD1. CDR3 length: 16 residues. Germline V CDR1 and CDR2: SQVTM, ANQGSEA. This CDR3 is CSVEDQRDRAWNGQFF. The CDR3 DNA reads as TGCAGCGTTGAAGATCAAAGGGACAGGGCATGGAATGGGCAGTTCTTC.

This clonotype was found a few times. The CDR3 loop reads CASSPWTPPATNEKLFF. The DNA of the CDR3 is TGTGCCAGCAGCCCTTGGACACCTCCGGCAACTAATGAAAAACTGTTTTTT. The V gene is TRBV6-2 or TRBV6-3, the J gene TRBJ1-4; TRBD1 is a possible D gene (5 bases). CDR3 size: 17 residues. Germline loops: CDR1 MNHEY, CDR2 SVGEGT. Trimming took 6 bases from V and 0 from J, leaving 17 bases between them.

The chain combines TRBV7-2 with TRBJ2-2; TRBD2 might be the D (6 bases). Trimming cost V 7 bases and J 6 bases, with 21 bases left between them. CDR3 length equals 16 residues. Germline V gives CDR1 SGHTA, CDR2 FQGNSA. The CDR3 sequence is CASTDPGTLSAGELFF. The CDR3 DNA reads TGTGCCAGCACCGACCCCGGGACTCTCTCAGCCGGGGAGCTGTTTTTT.

Written as DNA, the CDR3 is TGCAGTGCTACACCGGGACAGGGGAGTCTTAATGAGCAGTACTTC. Translated: CSATPGQGSLNEQYF. The chain employs TRBV20-1 and TRBJ2-7; the match to TRBD1 covers 10 bases. Trimming removed 4 bases from V and 7 bases from J; junction bases left unmatched: 13. CDR3 length equals 15 residues. From germline, CDR1 is DFQATT and CDR2 SNEGSKA (reference sequence).

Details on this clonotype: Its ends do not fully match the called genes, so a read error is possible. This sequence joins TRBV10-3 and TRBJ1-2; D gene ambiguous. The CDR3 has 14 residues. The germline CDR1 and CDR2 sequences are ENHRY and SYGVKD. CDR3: CAISDYDGNYGYIF. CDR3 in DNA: TGTGCCATCAGCGACTACGACGGAAACTATGGCTACATCTTC.

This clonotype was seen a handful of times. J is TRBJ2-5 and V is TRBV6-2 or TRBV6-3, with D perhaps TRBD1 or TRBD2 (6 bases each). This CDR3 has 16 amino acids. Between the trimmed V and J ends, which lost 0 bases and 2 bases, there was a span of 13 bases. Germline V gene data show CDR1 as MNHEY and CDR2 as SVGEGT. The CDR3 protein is CASSYSRGTLQETQYF. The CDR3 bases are TGTGCCAGCAGTTACTCGAGGGGGACTCTACAAGAGACCCAGTACTTC.

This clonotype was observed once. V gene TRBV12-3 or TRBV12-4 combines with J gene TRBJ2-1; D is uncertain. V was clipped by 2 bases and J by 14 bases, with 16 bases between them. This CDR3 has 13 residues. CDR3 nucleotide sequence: TGTGCCAGCAGTTTATGGTTGGGCAATGAAAAGTTCTTC. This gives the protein CASSLWLGNEKFF.

Here the CDR3 reads CASSLGRGLSPEAFF. The DNA of the CDR3 is TGTGCCAGCAGCTTAGGGAGGGGGCTATCTCCTGAAGCTTTCTTT. The genes are TRBV7-6 and TRBJ1-1; TRBD1 aligns across 7 bases. Germline V gives CDR1 SGHVS, CDR2 FNYEAQ. V shed 1 base, J shed 6 bases, and the junction held 8 bases outside the gene matches. CDR3 size: 15 residues.

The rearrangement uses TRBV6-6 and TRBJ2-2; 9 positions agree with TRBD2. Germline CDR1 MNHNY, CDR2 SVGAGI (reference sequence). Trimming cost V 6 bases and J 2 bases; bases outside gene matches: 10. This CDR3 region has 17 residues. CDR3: CASSVSGGKGNTGELFF. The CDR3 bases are TGTGCCAGCAGCGTCAGCGGGGGGAAGGGAAACACCGGGGAGCTGTTTTTT.

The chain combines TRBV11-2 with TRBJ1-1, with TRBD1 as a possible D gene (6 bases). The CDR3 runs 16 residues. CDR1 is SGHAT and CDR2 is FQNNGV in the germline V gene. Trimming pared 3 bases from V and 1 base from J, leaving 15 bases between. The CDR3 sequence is CASSFGHETGNTEAFF. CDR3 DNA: TGTGCCAGCAGCTTTGGACACGAGACAGGGAACACTGAAGCTTTCTTT.

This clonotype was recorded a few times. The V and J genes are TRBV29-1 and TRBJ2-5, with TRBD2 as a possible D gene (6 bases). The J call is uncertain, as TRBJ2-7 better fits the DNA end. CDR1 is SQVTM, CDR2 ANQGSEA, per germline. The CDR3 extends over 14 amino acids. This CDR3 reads CSVALGGGVREQYF. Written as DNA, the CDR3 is TGCAGCGTTGCTTTGGGGGGTGGGGTCCGCGAGCAGTACTTC.

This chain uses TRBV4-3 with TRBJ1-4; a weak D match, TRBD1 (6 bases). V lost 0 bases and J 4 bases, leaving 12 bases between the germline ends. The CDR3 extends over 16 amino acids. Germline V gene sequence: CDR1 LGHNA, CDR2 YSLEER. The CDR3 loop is CASSQDYRGHNEKLFF. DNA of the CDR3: TGCGCCAGCAGCCAAGATTACCGGGGACATAATGAAAAACTGTTTTTT.

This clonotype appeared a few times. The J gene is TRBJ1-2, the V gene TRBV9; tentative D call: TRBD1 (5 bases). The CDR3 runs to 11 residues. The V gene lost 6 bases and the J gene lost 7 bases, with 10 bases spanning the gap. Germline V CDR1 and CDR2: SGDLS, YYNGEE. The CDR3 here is CASMDRGGYTF. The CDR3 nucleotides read TGTGCCAGCATGGATAGGGGTGGCTACACCTTC.

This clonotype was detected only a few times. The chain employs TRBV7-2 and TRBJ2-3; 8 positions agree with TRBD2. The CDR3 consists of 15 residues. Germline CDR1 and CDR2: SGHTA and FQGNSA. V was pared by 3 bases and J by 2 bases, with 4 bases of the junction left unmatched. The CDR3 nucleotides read TGTGCCAGCAGCTTTTATAGCGGGGACACAGATACGCAGTATTTT. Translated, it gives CASSFYSGDTDTQYF.

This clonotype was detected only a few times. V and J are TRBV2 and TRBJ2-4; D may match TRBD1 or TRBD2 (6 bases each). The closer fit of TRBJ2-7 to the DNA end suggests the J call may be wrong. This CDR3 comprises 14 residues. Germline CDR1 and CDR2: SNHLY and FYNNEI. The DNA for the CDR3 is TGTGCCAGCAGTGATGGCAGGGGAGGTCTCGAGCAGTACTTC. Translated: CASSDGRGGLEQYF.

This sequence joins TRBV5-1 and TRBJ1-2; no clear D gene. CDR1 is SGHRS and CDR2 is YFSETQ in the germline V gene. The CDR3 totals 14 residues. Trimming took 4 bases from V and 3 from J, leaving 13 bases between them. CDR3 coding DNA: TGCGCCAGCAGCCCCGGCGCAGTTTACTATGGCTACACCTTC. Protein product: CASSPGAVYYGYTF. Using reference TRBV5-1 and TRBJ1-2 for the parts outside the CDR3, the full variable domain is KAGVTQTPRYLIKTRGQQVTLSCSPISGHRSVSWYQQTPGQGLQFLFEYFSETQRNKGNFPGRFSGRQFSNSRSEMNVSTLELGDSALYLCASSPGAVYYGYTFGSGTRLTVV.

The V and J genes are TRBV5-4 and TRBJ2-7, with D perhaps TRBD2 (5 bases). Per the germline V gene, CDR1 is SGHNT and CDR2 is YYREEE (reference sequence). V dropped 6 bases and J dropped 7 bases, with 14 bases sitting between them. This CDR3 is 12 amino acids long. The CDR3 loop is CASTSWENEQYF. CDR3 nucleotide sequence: TGTGCCAGCACCTCGTGGGAGAATGAGCAGTACTTC.

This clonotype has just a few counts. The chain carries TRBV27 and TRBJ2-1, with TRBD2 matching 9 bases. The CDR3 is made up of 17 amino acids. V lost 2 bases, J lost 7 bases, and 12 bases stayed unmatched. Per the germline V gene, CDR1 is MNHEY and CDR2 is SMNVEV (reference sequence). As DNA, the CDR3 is TGTGCCAGCAGTTTAAACTTTGGCGGGGGGGTTGGTAATGAGCAGTTCTTC. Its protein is CASSLNFGGGVGNEQFF.

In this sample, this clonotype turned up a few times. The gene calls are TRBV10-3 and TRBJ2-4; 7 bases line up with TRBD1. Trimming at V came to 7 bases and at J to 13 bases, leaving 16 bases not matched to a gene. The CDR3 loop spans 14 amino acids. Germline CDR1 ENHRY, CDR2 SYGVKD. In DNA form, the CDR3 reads TGTGCCATCACTCAGGGGGTATCCTACAATGAGCAGTACTTC. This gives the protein CAITQGVSYNEQYF.

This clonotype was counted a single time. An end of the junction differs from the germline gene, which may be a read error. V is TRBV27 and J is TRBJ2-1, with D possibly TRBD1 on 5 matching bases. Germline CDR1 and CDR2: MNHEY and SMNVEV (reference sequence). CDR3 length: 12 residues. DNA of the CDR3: TGTGCCAGCAGTTTATTGGGGCGTGAGCGGTTCTTC. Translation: CASSLLGRERFF.